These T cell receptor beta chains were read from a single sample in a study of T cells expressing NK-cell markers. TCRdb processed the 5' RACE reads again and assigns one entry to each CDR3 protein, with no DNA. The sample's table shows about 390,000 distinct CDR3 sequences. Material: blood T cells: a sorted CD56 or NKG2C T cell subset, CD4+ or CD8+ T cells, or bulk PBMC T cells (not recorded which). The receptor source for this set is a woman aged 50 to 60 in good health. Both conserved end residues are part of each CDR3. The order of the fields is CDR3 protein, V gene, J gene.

CDR3: CASSARQLAKNIQYF; V: TRBV28; J: TRBJ2-4
CDR3: CASSQAPTTYEQYF; V: TRBV4-1; J: TRBJ2-7
CDR3: CSASGDAANEKLFF; V: TRBV20-1; J: TRBJ1-4
CDR3: CASGGLDSSYNEQFF; V: TRBV10-2; J: TRBJ2-1
CDR3: CASSSRTTAGRNEQFF; V: TRBV5-1; J: TRBJ2-1
CDR3: CASSLALRGLADNNEQFF; V: TRBV12-3/TRBV12-4; J: TRBJ2-1
CDR3: CSASYREETQYF; V: TRBV20-1; J: TRBJ2-5
CDR3: CASSLDPGRGLPNEQFF; V: TRBV11-2; J: TRBJ2-1
CDR3: CASSPARGSYPYEQYF; V: TRBV5-1; J: TRBJ2-7
CDR3: CASSTRGGRSETQYF; V: TRBV6-1; J: TRBJ2-5
CDR3: CATSDEVSAVDSETQYF; V: TRBV24-1; J: TRBJ2-5
CDR3: CSAKGQGTQYF; V: TRBV29-1; J: TRBJ2-5
CDR3: CAWSVTARGDTEAFF; V: TRBV30; J: TRBJ1-1
CDR3: CASSSDTVDTEAFF; V: TRBV27; J: TRBJ1-1
CDR3: CASSLRQLIRDEQFF; V: TRBV5-6; J: TRBJ2-1
CDR3: CSCCETNTEAFF; V: TRBV29-1; J: TRBJ1-1
CDR3: CASSEREGTGDTEAFF; V: TRBV6-1; J: TRBJ1-1
CDR3: CASSETTSGGRKQFF; V: TRBV2; J: TRBJ2-1
CDR3: CASSRRDSRTDTQYF; V: TRBV4-1; J: TRBJ2-3
CDR3: CSVGNAGAGDTQYF; V: TRBV29-1; J: TRBJ2-3
CDR3: CSAPRTGENTEAFF; V: TRBV20-1; J: TRBJ1-1
CDR3: CASSPRDRETGELFF; V: TRBV4-2; J: TRBJ2-2
CDR3: CASSGTSVGVAGELFF; V: TRBV12-3/TRBV12-4; J: TRBJ2-2
CDR3: CASSRAGENTEAFF; V: TRBV6-2/TRBV6-3; J: TRBJ1-1
CDR3: CASSPIQGSHYEQYF; V: TRBV7-6; J: TRBJ2-7
CDR3: CASSSGRFSYEQYF; V: TRBV10-2; J: TRBJ2-7
CDR3: CASSLGTGTGLYF; V: TRBV7-9; J: TRBJ2-7
CDR3: CSATGLAGVWGDTDTQYF; V: TRBV20-1; J: TRBJ2-3
CDR3: CSVLRDTDTQYF; V: TRBV29-1; J: TRBJ2-3
CDR3: CASRGTGTDTQYF; V: TRBV2; J: TRBJ2-3
CDR3: CASSGPPVPYEQYF; V: TRBV7-3; J: TRBJ2-7
CDR3: CASSYVGQYNYGYTF; V: TRBV6-6; J: TRBJ1-2
CDR3: CASSPGHNSNTEAFF; V: TRBV5-1; J: TRBJ1-1
CDR3: CSARGQGGYWDEQFF; V: TRBV20-1; J: TRBJ2-1
CDR3: CASSQTALSYNEQFF; V: TRBV6-5; J: TRBJ2-1
CDR3: CASKPRGSHGNTIYF; V: TRBV6-5; J: TRBJ1-3
CDR3: CASSLRPQSGSVLGANVLTF; V: TRBV5-1; J: TRBJ2-6
CDR3: CASSLAPGQGNEQYF; V: TRBV5-1; J: TRBJ2-7
CDR3: CASSGARDTQYF; V: TRBV5-1; J: TRBJ2-5
CDR3: CSVDKATEAFF; V: TRBV29-1; J: TRBJ1-1
CDR3: CASASRQASTDTQYF; V: TRBV5-1; J: TRBJ2-3
CDR3: CSAAGKNGYTF; V: TRBV20-1; J: TRBJ1-2
CDR3: CSARLGYETQYF; V: TRBV20-1; J: TRBJ2-5
CDR3: CASSLGGREMMRDTQYF; V: TRBV7-2; J: TRBJ2-3
CDR3: CASSLWADQETQYF; V: TRBV11-3; J: TRBJ2-5
CDR3: CAISEGGVGGSNEQFF; V: TRBV10-3; J: TRBJ2-1
CDR3: CASSSIHQQETQYF; V: TRBV5-1; J: TRBJ2-5
CDR3: CASSQAAGFSNEQFF; V: TRBV3-1; J: TRBJ2-1
CDR3: CASSLRLNSGSSYNEQFF; V: TRBV5-1; J: TRBJ2-1
CDR3: CAIRTALSDTQYF; V: TRBV10-3; J: TRBJ2-3
CDR3: CASSQGWGTTSYEQYF; V: TRBV3-1; J: TRBJ2-7
CDR3: CSAMGLAVNEQFF; V: TRBV20-1; J: TRBJ2-1
CDR3: CASSQDLINEGAFF; V: TRBV3-1; J: TRBJ1-1
CDR3: CASSLAGGVEQFF; V: TRBV5-1; J: TRBJ2-1
CDR3: CASSLRALALQNEQFF; V: TRBV12-3/TRBV12-4; J: TRBJ2-1
CDR3: CSVEGLVVAGTDTQYF; V: TRBV29-1; J: TRBJ2-3
CDR3: CASSFAGAGEQYF; V: TRBV12-3/TRBV12-4; J: TRBJ2-7
CDR3: CASAVGQGRNYEQYF; V: TRBV12-5; J: TRBJ2-7